This is a list of T cell receptor beta chains from one sample in a study of shared clonotypes between healthy human individuals. Clones were read by immunoSEQ multiplex PCR, and TCRdb kept only the in-frame ones, dropping some. The table includes 650,000 to 700,000 clones, roughly 87% detected once. The sequenced sample consisted of memory CD8+ T cells from PBMCs. These receptors were taken from a young man in good health. Some clones in this sample may be carry-over from other donors' samples. The CDR3 runs from the conserved cysteine through the conserved F or W. Each record gives: J gene, clone size, V gene, D gene, CDR3 DNA, CDR3 protein. A D gene is named only where the DNA matches it firmly. Where a row states a size, it is once, few, many or the class of an expanded clone; other rows omit it.

>TRBJ1-2|NA|TRBV19|NA
TGTGCCAGTAGTATAGCCTCGGAGGGGCCGGGTGGCTACACCTTC
CASSIASEGPGGYTF
>TRBJ2-5|few|TRBV15|NA
TGTGCCACCAGCAGAGGGGGGAGGGAGACCCAGTACTTC
CATSRGGRETQYF
>TRBJ2-7|NA|TRBV11-2|TRBD1
TGTGCCAGCAGATTGACAGGGTTCTACGAGCAGTACTTC
CASRLTGFYEQYF
>TRBJ2-7|NA|TRBV18|NA
TGTGCCAGCTCAGCAGGCCCCCGGGGCCGAAGCTCCTACGAGCAGTACTTC
CASSAGPRGRSSYEQYF
>TRBJ2-2|NA|TRBV9|NA
TGTGCCAGCACCCCTTACCTGACAACCGGGGAGCTGTTTTTT
CASTPYLTTGELFF
>TRBJ2-7|NA|TRBV18|NA
TGTGCCAGCTCACCAATAGCACCTCCCTACGAGCAGTACTTC
CASSPIAPPYEQYF
>TRBJ2-5|NA|TRBV7-9|NA
TGTGCCAGCAGCTTCCCCGGGGAGGTCCAACAAGAGACCCAGTACTTC
CASSFPGEVQQETQYF
>TRBJ1-1|NA|TRBV5-1|NA
TGCGCCAGCAGCCCTAAACCGACAGTTGAAGCTTTCTTT
CASSPKPTVEAFF
>TRBJ2-6|NA|TRBV28|TRBD1
TGTGCCAGCACCCTAAGGGGACAGGGGTCCTCTGGGGCCAACGTCCTGACTTTC
CASTLRGQGSSGANVLTF
>TRBJ2-7|NA|TRBV29-1|TRBD1
TGCAGCGCCACAGGGGCCAACGAGCAGTACTTC
CSATGANEQYF
>TRBJ2-2|NA|TRBV28|NA
TGTGCCAGCAGTTTATTTAGGACCGGGGAGCTGTTTTTT
CASSLFRTGELFF
>TRBJ2-7|NA|TRBV29-1|NA
TGCAGCGTTGTAGACTACTACGAGCAGTACTTC
CSVVDYYEQYF
>TRBJ2-1|NA|TRBV9|TRBD2
TGTGCCAGCAGCGTAGTCGGGACTAGCGGGAGTAATGAGCAGTTCTTC
CASSVVGTSGSNEQFF
>TRBJ1-5|NA|TRBV28|NA
TGTGCCAGCAACCAGGGGACTCAGCCCCAGCATTTT
CASNQGTQPQHF
>TRBJ2-7|NA|TRBV5-1|TRBD2
TGCGCCAGCAGCTCGGAAATGACTAGCGTACAATACGAGCAGTACTTC
CASSSEMTSVQYEQYF
>TRBJ2-5|NA|TRBV15|NA
TGTGCCACCAGCAGAGAGGGTCGGGCAGTAGGGCACGGGACCCAGTACTTC
CATSREGRAVGHGTQYF
>TRBJ1-1|NA|TRBV6-5|NA
TGTGCCAGCAGTTACTCGACTGGGAACACTGAAGCTTTCTTT
CASSYSTGNTEAFF
>TRBJ1-1|NA|TRBV27|NA
TGTGCCAGCAGTTTAAATATCATATCTACGGCTGAAGCTTTCTTT
CASSLNIISTAEAFF
>TRBJ1-1|few|TRBV9|NA
TGTGCCAGCAGCGTAATGGAAATGGACACTGAAGCTTTCTTT
CASSVMEMDTEAFF
>TRBJ2-2|NA|TRBV4-3|NA
TGCGCCAGCAGCCAAGATGAGTGGTATGTGACTACGAACACCGGGGAGCTGTTTTTT
CASSQDEWYVTTNTGELFF
>TRBJ2-7|once|TRBV10-3|NA
TGTGCCATCAGTGAGGGGTTCGGGCCCCGGGAAGAGCAGTACTTC
CAISEGFGPREEQYF
>TRBJ1-1|once|TRBV4-1|NA
TGCGCCAGCAGCCAAGTTCAGGGGAACACTGAAGCTTTCTTT
CASSQVQGNTEAFF
>TRBJ2-7|NA|TRBV4-2|TRBD1
TGTGCCAGCAGCACCGGGACAGGGAAGGCCTACGAGCAGTACTTC
CASSTGTGKAYEQYF
>TRBJ1-1|NA|TRBV30|NA
TGTGCCTGGAGTAGAGTCGGGAACACTGAAGCTTTCTTT
CAWSRVGNTEAFF